The T cell receptor (beta chain) under discussion was sequenced for a study of Graves' ophthalmopathy and Graves' hyperthyroidism. This CDR3 has 13 residues. Germline V gene data show CDR1 as SGHTA and CDR2 as FQGNSA. V lost 6 bases and J 10 bases, leaving 18 bases between the germline ends. Researchers turned away patients with other autoimmune diseases, uncontrolled infections, pregnancy or lactation. The TCR beta CDR3 regions underwent amplification from RNA transcripts. A first-round RT-PCR used HTBI primers, followed by a second-round multiplex PCR. From the multiplex PCR reads, TCRdb called clonotypes with MiXCR, one entry per CDR3 protein. The data contain 900,000 to 1,200,000 distinct CDR3 sequences, about 40% of them singletons.

The chain uses TRBV7-2 and TRBJ1-1; D remains ambiguous. This sequence originates from an adult man with Graves' hyperthyroidism. The sequenced sample consisted of peripheral blood or thyroid tissue (not recorded which). The CDR3 is CASSHQTGGTAFF. CDR3 bases: TGTGCCAGCAGTCACCAAACCGGAGGAACAGCTTTCTTT. Variable domain in full (rest from reference TRBV7-2 and TRBJ1-1): GAGVSQSPSNKVTEKGKDVELRCDPISGHTALYWYRQSLGQGLEFLIYFQGNSAPDKSGLPSDRFSAERTGGSVSTLTIQRTQQEDSAVYLCASSHQTGGTAFFGQGTRLTVV.